The rows below give T cell receptor beta chains drawn from one sample of a study of CD4+ T cells in melanoma. TCRdb keeps only in-frame clones here, not all; method: immunoSEQ multiplex PCR. This table holds some 120,000 clones, over 80% found once. The source material was peripheral blood. These receptors all stem from a human donor with melanoma. The CDR3 runs from the conserved cysteine through the conserved F or W. The order of the fields is J gene, V gene, CDR3 protein.

j_call: TRBJ2-7
v_call: TRBV18
cdr3_aa: CASSPPGLGAYEQYF

j_call: TRBJ2-6
v_call: TRBV9
cdr3_aa: CASSVRGTGANVLTF

j_call: TRBJ2-3
v_call: TRBV28
cdr3_aa: CASTSTGEDTQYF

j_call: TRBJ2-3
v_call: TRBV9
cdr3_aa: CASSPRGGREDTQYF

j_call: TRBJ2-7
v_call: TRBV7-2
cdr3_aa: CASSSVSSSGGAYEQYF

j_call: TRBJ1-4
v_call: TRBV27
cdr3_aa: CASSLFSDEKLFF

j_call: TRBJ2-3
v_call: TRBV30
cdr3_aa: CAWTPGLAGWDTQYF

j_call: TRBJ1-1
v_call: TRBV6-1
cdr3_aa: CASRETNMNTEAFF

j_call: TRBJ2-1
v_call: TRBV12-5
cdr3_aa: CASGEGLAGNNEQFF

j_call: TRBJ2-1
v_call: TRBV4-2
cdr3_aa: CASSHPGQGGESEQFF

j_call: TRBJ1-4
v_call: TRBV5-4
cdr3_aa: CASSLQGMHEKLFF

j_call: TRBJ2-3
v_call: TRBV4-2
cdr3_aa: CASSQEALRTDTQYF

j_call: TRBJ1-6
v_call: TRBV9
cdr3_aa: CASSPEGQGDSPLHF

j_call: TRBJ2-2
v_call: TRBV6-5
cdr3_aa: CASSYYRASGTGELFF

j_call: TRBJ2-5
v_call: TRBV7-2
cdr3_aa: CASSSTRAGGVETQYF

j_call: TRBJ2-1
v_call: TRBV7-6
cdr3_aa: CASSLVQDYNEQFF

j_call: TRBJ2-1
v_call: TRBV19
cdr3_aa: CASSLAGNSYNEQFF

j_call: TRBJ2-5
v_call: TRBV6-1
cdr3_aa: CASSNLRDKAETQYF

j_call: TRBJ1-2
v_call: TRBV7-2
cdr3_aa: CASSLTGAYGYTF

j_call: TRBJ2-1
v_call: TRBV9
cdr3_aa: CASSVSGSGYNEQFF

j_call: TRBJ2-3
v_call: TRBV7-9
cdr3_aa: CASSLEGQVNTQYF

j_call: TRBJ1-2
v_call: TRBV2
cdr3_aa: CASSAAPSSIYGYTF

j_call: TRBJ1-1
v_call: TRBV7-2
cdr3_aa: CAGRVGGDTEAFF

j_call: TRBJ2-3
v_call: TRBV7-2
cdr3_aa: CASSTQTYTDTQYF

j_call: TRBJ1-2
v_call: TRBV7-9
cdr3_aa: CASSLEGRVKANYGYTF

j_call: TRBJ2-1
v_call: TRBV7-2
cdr3_aa: CASRDRGNNEQFF

j_call: TRBJ1-2
v_call: TRBV5-1
cdr3_aa: CASSAGQGNYGYTF

j_call: TRBJ2-1
v_call: TRBV7-3
cdr3_aa: CASSVLNGAYNEQFF

j_call: TRBJ2-3
v_call: TRBV29-1
cdr3_aa: CSVEREDTQYF

j_call: TRBJ2-1
v_call: TRBV15
cdr3_aa: CATSRDLGGFYNEQFF

j_call: TRBJ2-1
v_call: TRBV18
cdr3_aa: CASSPLGTLNVQFF

j_call: TRBJ2-2
v_call: TRBV7-2
cdr3_aa: CASSLADLFGGELFF

j_call: TRBJ2-5
v_call: TRBV29-1
cdr3_aa: CSVGTGILETQYF

j_call: TRBJ1-4
v_call: TRBV19
cdr3_aa: CASTFGGGRGNEKLFF

j_call: TRBJ2-5
v_call: TRBV10-1
cdr3_aa: CATSWVETQYF

j_call: TRBJ2-4
v_call: TRBV6-4
cdr3_aa: CASRGGRTKNIQYF

j_call: TRBJ2-3
v_call: TRBV2
cdr3_aa: CASLRVDTQYF

j_call: TRBJ2-1
v_call: TRBV19
cdr3_aa: CASSIGNMGSYNEQFF

j_call: TRBJ2-1
v_call: TRBV19
cdr3_aa: CASSAGLANEQFF

j_call: TRBJ2-3
v_call: TRBV6-6
cdr3_aa: CASSPARGRTDTQYF

j_call: TRBJ2-5
v_call: TRBV5-1
cdr3_aa: CASSSGLAGQYQETQYF

j_call: TRBJ2-7
v_call: TRBV20-1
cdr3_aa: CSASGGYEQYF

j_call: TRBJ2-2
v_call: TRBV18
cdr3_aa: CASSGQVNTGELFF

j_call: TRBJ2-1
v_call: TRBV5-1
cdr3_aa: CASRLTGGVGNEQFF

j_call: TRBJ2-7
v_call: TRBV6-5
cdr3_aa: CASSGLYSEQYF

j_call: TRBJ2-3
v_call: TRBV11-3
cdr3_aa: CASSLEGDTQYF

j_call: TRBJ1-6
v_call: TRBV6-4
cdr3_aa: CASSPGAGVSPLHF

j_call: TRBJ1-5
v_call: TRBV4-2
cdr3_aa: CASSQGEGRGSAQHF

j_call: TRBJ2-1
v_call: TRBV1
cdr3_aa: CTSSQEESSYNEQFF

j_call: TRBJ2-6
v_call: TRBV7-9
cdr3_aa: CASSLGSGSGANVLTF

j_call: TRBJ2-2
v_call: TRBV19
cdr3_aa: CASSLRGNTGELFF